These 4 T cell receptor beta chains came from one sample sequenced in a study of T cell responses to AZD1222 COVID-19 vaccine. Libraries were prepared by immunoSEQ multiplex PCR; TCRdb keeps only in-frame clonotypes and omits some of them. The sample has some 150,000 clones; roughly 85% are singletons. The sample here was peripheral blood, taken 28 days after the second dose of the MenACWY control vaccine. The origin of the receptors is an adult who received the MenACWY meningococcal vaccine as a control.

This clone occurred a few times. V and J are TRBV11-2 and TRBJ1-5; D unresolved. Germline CDR1 and CDR2: SGHAT and FQNNGV. The V end was cut by 11 bases, the J end by 2 bases, with 10 bases between. CDR3 length: 12 residues. As DNA, the CDR3 is TGTGCCTCCCAGTCGGGCAATCAGCCCCAGCATTTT. This encodes CASQSGNQPQHF.

The CDR3: CASSPTGGAYEQYV. As DNA, the CDR3 is TGTGCCAGCAGTCCGACAGGGGGCGCGTACGAGCAGTACGTC. The chain recombines TRBV6-5 with TRBJ2-7, with TRBD1 identical over 10 bases. This CDR3 is 14 amino acids long. Germline assignment: CDR1 MNHEY and CDR2 SVGAGI. Trimming took 5 bases from V and 4 from J; bases not matched to a gene: 5.

J is TRBJ1-2 and V is TRBV5-1; TRBD1 agrees at 10 bases. V lost 3 bases to trimming and J lost 5 bases; unmatched junction nucleotides: 7. Germline V gene data show CDR1 as SGHRS and CDR2 as YFSETQ. The CDR3 consists of 15 residues. CDR3 coding DNA: TGCGCCAGCAGCTCACTGGACAGGGGGATTTATGGCTACACCTTC. The encoded protein is CASSSLDRGIYGYTF.

CDR3 region: CASSLEGGVGKAFF. Here the CDR3 DNA reads TGTGCCAGCAGCTTAGAAGGGGGCGTGGGGAAAGCTTTCTTT. The chain combines TRBV7-3 with TRBJ1-1; 7 positions match TRBD1. Germline lookup yields CDR1 SGHTA and CDR2 FQGTGA. With 2 bases clipped from V and 9 bases from J, the junction kept 9 bases outside the gene matches. This CDR3 spans 14 amino acids.